This T cell receptor (beta chain) is from a study of early T cells in non-severe SARS-CoV-2 infection. Germline CDR1 reads ENHRY; CDR2 reads SYGVKD. The CDR3 consists of 20 residues. V dropped 2 bases and J dropped 1; count of bases not matched to a gene: 12. This clonotype was counted ten times or more. TCRdb itself ran the 5' RACE reads through MiXCR, one entry per CDR3 protein. The table records tens of thousands of distinct CDR3 sequences, roughly an eighth of them present only once. The TCR originated in an adult who was a healthcare worker with PCR-confirmed SARS-CoV-2 infection or an uninfected control (not recorded which). Sequencing was done on a sample of whole blood. The chain employs TRBV10-3 and TRBJ2-2, with 11 bases identical to TRBD2. The CDR3 is CAISERGLAGSPGNTGELFF. DNA of the CDR3: TGTGCCATCAGTGAGCGCGGACTAGCGGGCAGTCCGGGGAACACCGGGGAGCTGTTTTTT.